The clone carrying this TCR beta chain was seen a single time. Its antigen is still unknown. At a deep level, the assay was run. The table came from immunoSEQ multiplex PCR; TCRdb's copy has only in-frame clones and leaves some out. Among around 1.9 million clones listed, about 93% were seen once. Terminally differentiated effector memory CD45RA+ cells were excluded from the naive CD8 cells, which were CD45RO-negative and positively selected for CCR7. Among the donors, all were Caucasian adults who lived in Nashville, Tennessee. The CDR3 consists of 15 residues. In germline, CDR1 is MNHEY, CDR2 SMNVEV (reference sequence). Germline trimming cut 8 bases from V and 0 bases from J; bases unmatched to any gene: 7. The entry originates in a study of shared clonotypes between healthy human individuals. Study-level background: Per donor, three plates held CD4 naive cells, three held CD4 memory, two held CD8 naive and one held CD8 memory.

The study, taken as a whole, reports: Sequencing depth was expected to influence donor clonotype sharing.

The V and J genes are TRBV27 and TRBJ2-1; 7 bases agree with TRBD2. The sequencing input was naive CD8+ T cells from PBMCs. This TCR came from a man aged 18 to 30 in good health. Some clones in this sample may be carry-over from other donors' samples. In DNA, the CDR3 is TGTGCCAGCCGACGGCGCGGGAGCTCCTACAATGAGCAGTTCTTC. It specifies CASRRRGSSYNEQFF.